This TCR beta chain was profiled in a study of shared T cell receptors in the human thymus. Per the germline V gene, CDR1 is MNHEY and CDR2 is SMNVEV (reference sequence). The CDR3 spans 12 residues. V dropped 11 bases and J dropped 6; count of bases not matched to a gene: 7. The table came from immunoSEQ multiplex PCR; TCRdb's copy has only in-frame clones and leaves some out. The sample contains hundreds of thousands of clones, over 75% of which appear only once. The same sample was also studied in work on human thymus T cells.

The sequence was obtained from a boy younger than two with a congenital heart defect. The sample comprised thymocytes. The V and J genes are TRBV27 and TRBJ2-1, with TRBD1 matching over 7 bases. The CDR3 here is CAVTGVGNEQFF. The CDR3 DNA sequence: TGTGCCGTCACAGGGGTCGGCAATGAGCAGTTCTTC.